Judged by abundance, the clone carrying this T cell receptor beta chain is medium-sized. The target antigen is unknown. The sample comes from a study of T cell repertoires in aging, cancer and after chemotherapy. Study-level information: Patients with chronic lymphocytic leukemia were sampled before and after fludarabine- or bendamustine-based chemotherapy.

From germline, CDR1 is LNHDA and CDR2 SQIVND (reference sequence). The CDR3 sequence is 17 residues long. Trimming took 3 bases from V and 5 from J; bases not matched to a gene: 12. TCR beta rearrangements were amplified from peripheral blood genomic DNA. General study results and limits: Thymic emigration or peripheral T cell expansion may be impaired by lymphoid organ infiltration in hematological cancer. In healthy donors, age-related TCR diversity loss mainly reflected lost richness. Age-matched healthy donors had significantly more diverse, less clonal blood TCR repertoires than untreated cancer patients.

Rearranged V-D-J TRB sequences were amplified with a mixed TRB-A/B primer pool. From the multiplex PCR reads, TCRdb called clonotypes with MiXCR, one entry per CDR3 protein. The sample has under 8,500 distinct CDR3 sequences; approximately 31% are singletons. This chain connects TRBV19 to TRBJ1-1; 10 bases are shared with TRBD1. Sequencing was performed on blood. The TCR was taken from a human donor with a blood cancer. The CDR3 DNA reads TGTGCCAGTAGTATTCGGGCTTTGAGGGACAGGGGAACTGAAGCTTTCTTT. It specifies CASSIRALRDRGTEAFF.